The 5 T cell receptor beta chains below were found in one sample sequenced in a study of vaccination and CD4 T cells after COVID-19. Time point specified: late sampling 161 to 241 days after vaccination in a few convalescent patients. Treatment in this sample: roughly nine-day PBMC culture with coronavirus spike peptide pools or control peptides (ViraFEST assay). Cultured CD4+ T-cell DNA underwent Oncomine TCR Beta short-read sequencing. TCRdb re-called the PCR reads through MiXCR, storing one row per CDR3 protein. The top ten clones hold approximately 5.4% of a sample with tens of thousands of distinct CDR3 sequences, roughly 43% of them seen once. Their cognate antigens are unknown. The sample consisted of CD4+ T cells from blood, cultured in vitro, taken about 7 months after SARS-CoV-2 vaccination. These receptors were obtained from a human donor who had recovered from COVID-19.

The V gene is TRBV6-1, the J gene TRBJ2-1, with D unresolved. There are 15 residues in the CDR3. The V end was cut by 2 bases, the J end by 2 bases, with 10 bases between. In germline, CDR1 is MNHNS, CDR2 SASEGT. The CDR3 here is CASSEFGGAYNEQFF. Written as DNA, the CDR3 is TGTGCCAGCAGTGAATTTGGCGGAGCCTACAATGAGCAGTTCTTC.

The genes are TRBV6-2 or TRBV6-3 and TRBJ2-5; D is unclear. CDR1 and CDR2 (germline): MNHEY, SVGEGT. CDR3 size: 13 residues. V lost 2 bases, J lost 5 bases, and 9 bases lay in between. The CDR3 coding sequence is TGTGCCAGCAGTTACGGAACGTGGGAGACCCAGTACTTC. Its protein product is CASSYGTWETQYF.

V is TRBV15 and J is TRBJ2-7; 9 bases agree with TRBD1. V was pared by 0 bases and J by 3 bases, with 6 bases of the junction left unmatched. Germline CDR1 LNHNV, CDR2 YYDKDF (reference sequence). The CDR3 spans 16 residues. CDR3 DNA sequence: TGTGCCACCAGCAGAGAAACCGGGACAGGGTACTACGAGCAGTACTTC. Its protein is CATSRETGTGYYEQYF. Full variable domain (rest looked up from reference TRBV15 and TRBJ2-7): DAMVIQNPRYQVTQFGKPVTLSCSQTLNHNVMYWYQQKSSQAPKLLFHYYDKDFNNEADTPDNFQSRRPNTSFCFLDIRSPGLGDTAMYLCATSRETGTGYYEQYFGPGTRLTVT.

The chain employs TRBV7-9 and TRBJ1-1; the D is unclear. Trimming shortened V by 3 bases and J by 0 bases, and 23 bases separated the two germline ends. The CDR3 is made up of 19 amino acids. CDR1 is SEHNR and CDR2 is FQNEAQ in the germline V gene (reference sequence). CDR3 sequence: CASSFRFRHWVHMNTEAFF. DNA for the CDR3: TGTGCCAGCAGCTTCCGGTTTAGACATTGGGTTCACATGAACACTGAAGCTTTCTTT. Filled out from reference TRBV7-9 and TRBJ1-1, the complete variable domain reads DTGVSQNPRHKITKRGQNVTFRCDPISEHNRLYWYRQTLGQGPEFLTYFQNEAQLEKSRLLSDRFSAERPKGSFSTLEIQRTEQGDSAMYLCASSFRFRHWVHMNTEAFFGQGTRLTVV.

CDR3 in DNA: TGTGCCAGCAGCTTGGGACACCAGAACACCGGGGAGCTGTTTTTT. It codes for CASSLGHQNTGELFF. V is TRBV7-2 and J is TRBJ2-2; D is perhaps TRBD1 (6 bases). V shed 3 bases and J shed 1 base, with 9 bases lying between them. Germline V gene sequence: CDR1 SGHTA, CDR2 FQGNSA. The CDR3 extends over 15 amino acids.